This T cell receptor beta chain was retrieved from a study of T cells in Graves' hyperthyroidism and ophthalmopathy. This clonotype was seen at least ten times. The source material, RNA transcripts, was used to amplify TCR beta CDR3 regions. TCR CDR3 regions were first amplified by RT-PCR with HTBI primers. TCRdb reprocessed the multiplex PCR reads with MiXCR, giving one entry per CDR3 protein. The sample includes approximately 400,000 distinct CDR3 sequences, about 14% of them seen just once. Trimming took off 2 bases at V and 4 bases at J, with 14 bases between the two ends. In germline, CDR1 is GTSNPN, CDR2 SVGIG (reference sequence). The CDR3 spans 15 residues.

The V call is TRBV30, the J call TRBJ1-4; weak D call: TRBD1 (5 bases). This sequence originates from a man under 40 with Graves' hyperthyroidism that later progressed to Graves' ophthalmopathy. Input material: blood. The chain's CDR3 is CAWSTTRGRNEKLFF. The CDR3 bases are TGTGCCTGGAGTACCACCCGGGGACGTAATGAAAAACTGTTTTTT.